This TCR beta chain was sequenced for a study of Graves' ophthalmopathy and Graves' hyperthyroidism. This clonotype showed up many times. What it recognizes is unknown. A junction end diverges from the germline sequence, so it may reflect a read error. The CDR3 extends over 14 amino acids. CDR1 GTSNPN and CDR2 SVGIG come from the germline V gene (reference sequence). RNA transcripts were the template, and TCR beta CDR3 regions were amplified from them. HTBI primers primed a first-round RT-PCR, and a second-round multiplex PCR followed. MiXCR, run by TCRdb on the multiplex PCR reads, gives a single entry per CDR3 protein. The top ten clones hold over 9% of a sample with roughly 300,000 distinct CDR3 sequences, 15% to 20% of them seen once. Study-wide results and limits: Its predictions of ophthalmopathy progression gave the model 70.59% sensitivity and 72% to 75% specificity.

The rearrangement joins TRBV30 to TRBJ2-7; TRBD2 matches at 7 bases. The receptor's source is an adult man with Graves' ophthalmopathy. The specimen sequenced was peripheral blood. The CDR3 DNA reads TGTGCCTGGAGCCGGGCTAGCGGAACCTACGGGCAGTACTTC. Amino acids: CAWSRASGTYGQYF. Combining the CDR3 with reference TRBV30 and TRBJ2-7 gives the whole variable domain SQTIHQWPATLVQPVGSPLSLECTVEGTSNPNLYWYRQAAGRGLQLLFYSVGIGQISSEVPQNLSASRPQDRQFILSSKKLLLSDSGFYLCAWSRASGTYGQYFGPGTRLTVT.